The present T cell receptor beta chain was sequenced within a study of OX40 agonist ivuxolimab in advanced cancers. Whole-study findings and limits: The specificity for antigen of the expanded peripheral T cells was not determined. Among some nonresponders, normalized T-cell clonal expansion was also low. By week 6 at 0.1 to 3.0 mg/kg, blood CD4+ and CD8+ T cells had expanded clonally.

In its sample, this clone was seen a few times. What it binds is unknown. Method: immunoSEQ multiplex PCR; TCRdb's copy keeps in-frame clones and lacks some. The sample includes around 26,000 clones, approximately 80% of them seen just once. A history of autoimmune disease or systemic immunosuppression excluded patients. V dropped 3 bases and J dropped 4 bases, with 9 bases sitting between them. CDR1 and CDR2 (germline): SNHLY, FYNNEI. This CDR3 contains 13 residues. The sample was CD4+ or CD8+ T cells sorted from blood, taken in a trial of the OX40 agonist ivuxolimab. This TCR derives from an adult with an advanced solid tumor such as melanoma, head and neck, liver or kidney cancer. This chain connects TRBV2 to TRBJ2-5; the D gene is possibly TRBD2 (6 bases). The CDR3 nucleotides are TGTGCCAGCAGTGATGTAGCGGTAGAGACCCAGTACTTC. Its protein product is CASSDVAVETQYF.